This is a list of T cell receptor beta chains from one sample in a study of yellow fever vaccine responses in identical twins. MiXCR was run by TCRdb on the RT-PCR reads, yielding one entry per CDR3 protein. Here the sample spans tens of thousands of distinct CDR3 sequences, 77% being singletons. The material was T cells from blood (PBMCs), unsorted or a sorted subset (not recorded which), obtained before or after yellow fever vaccination (not recorded which). These receptors all stem from a woman between 18 and 29 years old who received the yellow fever vaccine. Each CDR3 is given with its conserved first and last residue. Fields, in order: V gene, J gene, CDR3 protein.

>TRBV20-1|TRBJ1-1
CSAGGPTEAFF
>TRBV29-1|TRBJ2-2
CSVDFLDKNTGELFF
>TRBV18|TRBJ1-1
CASSLSGDTEAFF
>TRBV9|TRBJ2-1
CASSATGNNEQFF
>TRBV6-8|TRBJ1-5
CASRQTGMSNQPQHF
>TRBV29-1|TRBJ2-7
CSGNLGYEQYF
>TRBV7-9|TRBJ2-7
CASSLAGYYEQYF
>TRBV20-1|TRBJ2-1
CSARIAGVDYNEQFF
>TRBV4-1|TRBJ1-5
CASSPEGRVGNQPQHF
>TRBV7-9|TRBJ2-7
CASSVDRGNYEQYF
>TRBV11-1|TRBJ2-7
CASSLDSSSYEQYF
>TRBV5-1|TRBJ1-3
CASSFTGGVGNTIYF
>TRBV7-6|TRBJ2-5
CASSLYKSQYF
>TRBV6-2/TRBV6-3|TRBJ1-6
CASSYTSSYNSPLHF
>TRBV11-1|TRBJ2-3
CASSFGGSTDTQYF
>TRBV15|TRBJ2-1
CATSKEYNEQFF
>TRBV5-1|TRBJ2-3
CASSLGPGGVMRTDTQYF
>TRBV5-1|TRBJ2-3
CASTKPLGDRGGTDTQYF
>TRBV5-1|TRBJ1-1
CASSFYRGNTEAFF
>TRBV7-3|TRBJ2-1
CASSLNAGAYNEQFF
>TRBV3-1|TRBJ2-2
CASSLPGQTTGELFF
>TRBV20-1|TRBJ1-1
CSPRDTEAFF